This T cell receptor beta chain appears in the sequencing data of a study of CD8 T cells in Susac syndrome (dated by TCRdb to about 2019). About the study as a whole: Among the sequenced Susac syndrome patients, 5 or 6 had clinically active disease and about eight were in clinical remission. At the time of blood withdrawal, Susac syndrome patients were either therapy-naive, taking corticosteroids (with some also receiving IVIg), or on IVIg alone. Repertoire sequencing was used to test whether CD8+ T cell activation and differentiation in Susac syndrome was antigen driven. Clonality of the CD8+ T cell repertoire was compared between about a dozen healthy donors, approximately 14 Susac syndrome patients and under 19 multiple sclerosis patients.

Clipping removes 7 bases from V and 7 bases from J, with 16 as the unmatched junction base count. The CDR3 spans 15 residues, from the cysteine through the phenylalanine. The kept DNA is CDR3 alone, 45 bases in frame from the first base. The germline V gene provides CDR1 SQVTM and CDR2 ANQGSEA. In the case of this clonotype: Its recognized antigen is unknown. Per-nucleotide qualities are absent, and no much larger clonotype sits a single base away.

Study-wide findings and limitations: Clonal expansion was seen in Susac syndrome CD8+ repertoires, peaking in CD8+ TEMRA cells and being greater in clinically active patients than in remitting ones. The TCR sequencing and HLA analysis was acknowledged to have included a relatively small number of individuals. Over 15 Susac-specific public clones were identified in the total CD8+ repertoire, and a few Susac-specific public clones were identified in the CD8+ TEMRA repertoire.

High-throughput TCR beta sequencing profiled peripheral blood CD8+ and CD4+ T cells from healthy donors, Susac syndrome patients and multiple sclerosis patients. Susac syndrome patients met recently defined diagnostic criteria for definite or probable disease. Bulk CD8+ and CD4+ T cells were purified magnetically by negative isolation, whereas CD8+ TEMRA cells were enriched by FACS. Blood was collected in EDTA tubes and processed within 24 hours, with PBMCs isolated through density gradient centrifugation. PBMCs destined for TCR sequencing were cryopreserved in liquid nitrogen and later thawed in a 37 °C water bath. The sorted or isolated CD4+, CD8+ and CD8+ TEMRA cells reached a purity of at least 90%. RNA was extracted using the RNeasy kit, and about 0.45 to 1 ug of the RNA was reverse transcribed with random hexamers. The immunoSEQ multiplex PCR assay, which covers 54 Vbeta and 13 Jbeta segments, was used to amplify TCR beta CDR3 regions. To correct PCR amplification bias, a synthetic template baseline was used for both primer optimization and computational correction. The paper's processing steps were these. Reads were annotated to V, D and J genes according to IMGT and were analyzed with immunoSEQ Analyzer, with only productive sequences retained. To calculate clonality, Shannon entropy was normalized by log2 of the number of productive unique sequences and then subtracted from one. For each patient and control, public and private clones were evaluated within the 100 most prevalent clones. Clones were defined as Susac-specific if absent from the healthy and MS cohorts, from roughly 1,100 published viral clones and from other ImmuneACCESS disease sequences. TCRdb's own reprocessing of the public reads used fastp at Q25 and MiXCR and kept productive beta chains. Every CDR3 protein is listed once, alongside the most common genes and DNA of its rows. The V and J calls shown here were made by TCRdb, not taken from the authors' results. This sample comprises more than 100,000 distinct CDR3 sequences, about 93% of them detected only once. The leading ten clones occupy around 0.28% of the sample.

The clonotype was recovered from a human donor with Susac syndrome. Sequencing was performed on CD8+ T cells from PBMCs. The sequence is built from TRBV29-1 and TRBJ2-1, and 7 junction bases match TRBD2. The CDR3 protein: CSAHAGERLRNEQFF. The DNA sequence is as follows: TGCAGCGCCCATGCGGGGGAGAGGTTGCGGAATGAGCAGTTCTTC.